This T cell receptor (beta chain) was observed in a study of shared clonotypes between healthy human individuals. Study results and limitations: Though the depth was large, rarefaction showed that sorted-subset sequencing was incomplete.

Deep was the level used in running the assay. The authors split each subset's genomic DNA evenly across several immunoSEQ plates. Sequenced by immunoSEQ multiplex PCR; TCRdb stores in-frame clones only, minus some. The sample records over a million clones, approximately 80% being singletons. CD4+ cells underwent separation, giving CD45RA+ naive and CD45RA-negative memory subsets. This clone was counted ten times or more. Its antigen is undetermined. The receptor comes from a man between 18 and 35 years old in good health. Some clones in this sample may be carry-over from other donors' samples. The sample consisted of memory CD4+ T cells from PBMCs. Subset in this sample: CD45RA-negative fraction.

For the CDR3, the DNA is TGTGCCAGCAGCTTAATCTTGAGCGGGAGAGGCTACAATGAGCAGTTCTTC. It codes for CASSLILSGRGYNEQFF. The chain joins TRBV11-2 to TRBJ2-1; the match to TRBD2 covers 8 bases. Germline V gene sequence: CDR1 SGHAT, CDR2 FQNNGV. V lost 2 bases, J lost 3 bases, and 9 bases stayed unmatched. The CDR3 loop spans 17 amino acids.